This TCR beta chain was identified during a study of blood T cell repertoires in COVID-19. Study in general: Sites in the United States, Italy and Spain provided acute and convalescent COVID-19 samples. Sample material is recorded as cDNA or gDNA derived from T cells, B-cell-depleted T cells, or PBMCs.

Generated by immunoSEQ multiplex PCR, the TCRdb table keeps only in-frame clones and is missing some. The sample includes 250,000 to 350,000 clones, approximately 82% of them seen just once. The germline gives CDR1 ENHRY, CDR2 SYGVKD. Trimming pared 0 bases from V and 11 bases from J, leaving 8 bases between. The CDR3 runs to 12 residues. The chain joins TRBV10-3 to TRBJ2-1, with D perhaps matching TRBD2 (6 bases). This TCR derives from a woman between 50 and 59 years old with acute or convalescent COVID-19. The specimen was peripheral blood. This chain's CDR3 is CAISESGGQQFF. DNA for the CDR3: TGTGCCATCAGTGAGTCGGGGGGTCAGCAGTTCTTC.